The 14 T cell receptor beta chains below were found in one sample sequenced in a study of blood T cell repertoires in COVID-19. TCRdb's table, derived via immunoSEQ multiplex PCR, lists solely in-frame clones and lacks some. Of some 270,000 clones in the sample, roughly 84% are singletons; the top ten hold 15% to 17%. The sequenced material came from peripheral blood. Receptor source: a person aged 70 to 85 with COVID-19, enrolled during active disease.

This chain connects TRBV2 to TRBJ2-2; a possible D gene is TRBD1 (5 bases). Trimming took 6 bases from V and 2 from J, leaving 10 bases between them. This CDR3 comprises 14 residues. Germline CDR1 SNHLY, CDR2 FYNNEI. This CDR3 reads CASSLQGNTGELFF. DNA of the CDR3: TGTGCCAGCAGCCTTCAGGGAAACACCGGGGAGCTGTTTTTT.

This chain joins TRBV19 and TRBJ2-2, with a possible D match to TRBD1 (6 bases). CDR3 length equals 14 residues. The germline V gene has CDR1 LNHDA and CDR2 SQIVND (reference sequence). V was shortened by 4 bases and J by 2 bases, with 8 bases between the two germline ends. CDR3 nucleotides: TGTGCCAGTAGTAGCAGGGGAAACACCGGGGAGCTGTTTTTT. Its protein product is CASSSRGNTGELFF. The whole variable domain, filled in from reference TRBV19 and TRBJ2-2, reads DGGITQSPKYLFRKEGQNVTLSCEQNLNHDAMYWYRQDPGQGLRLIYYSQIVNDFQKGDIAEGYSVSREKKESFPLTVTSAQKNPTAFYLCASSSRGNTGELFFGEGSRLTVL.

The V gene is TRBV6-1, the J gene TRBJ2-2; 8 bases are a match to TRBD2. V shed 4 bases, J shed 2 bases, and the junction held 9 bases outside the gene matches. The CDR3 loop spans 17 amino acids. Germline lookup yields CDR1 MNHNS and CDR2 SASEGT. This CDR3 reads CASSGDAGGHNTGELFF. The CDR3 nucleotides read TGTGCCAGCAGTGGGGATGCGGGGGGTCATAACACCGGGGAGCTGTTTTTT.

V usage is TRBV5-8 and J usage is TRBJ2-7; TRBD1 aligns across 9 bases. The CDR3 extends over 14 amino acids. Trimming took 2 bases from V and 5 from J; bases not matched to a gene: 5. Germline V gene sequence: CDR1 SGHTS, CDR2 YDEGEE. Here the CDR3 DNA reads TGTGCCAGCAGCTTATACAGGGGGCCTCACGAGCAGTACTTC. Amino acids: CASSLYRGPHEQYF.

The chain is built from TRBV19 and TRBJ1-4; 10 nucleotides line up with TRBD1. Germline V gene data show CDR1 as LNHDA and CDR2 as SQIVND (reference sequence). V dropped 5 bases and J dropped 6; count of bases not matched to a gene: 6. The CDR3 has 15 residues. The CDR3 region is CASSSRTGGYEKLFF. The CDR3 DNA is TGTGCCAGTAGTTCCCGGACAGGGGGTTATGAAAAACTGTTTTTT.

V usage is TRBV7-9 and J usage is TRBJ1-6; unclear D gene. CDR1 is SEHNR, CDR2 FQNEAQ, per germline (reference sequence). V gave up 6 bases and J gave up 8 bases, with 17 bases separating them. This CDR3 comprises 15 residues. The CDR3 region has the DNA TGTGCCAGCAGTGGAGGGAGTACCTTTCATTCACCCCTCCACTTT. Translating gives CASSGGSTFHSPLHF. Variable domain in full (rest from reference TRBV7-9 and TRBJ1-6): DTGVSQNPRHKITKRGQNVTFRCDPISEHNRLYWYRQTLGQGPEFLTYFQNEAQLEKSRLLSDRFSAERPKGSFSTLEIQRTEQGDSAMYLCASSGGSTFHSPLHFGNGTRLTVT.

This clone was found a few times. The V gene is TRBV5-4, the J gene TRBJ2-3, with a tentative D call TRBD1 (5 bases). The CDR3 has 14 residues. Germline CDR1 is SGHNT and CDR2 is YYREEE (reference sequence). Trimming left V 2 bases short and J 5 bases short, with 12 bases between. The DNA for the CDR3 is TGTGCCAGCAGCTTAGGGTTAAGGGGAGATACGCAGTATTTT. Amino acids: CASSLGLRGDTQYF.

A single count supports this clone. The CDR3 here is CASSIGSGSPDTQYF. The CDR3 coding sequence is TGTGCCAGTAGTATCGGTAGCGGGAGCCCAGATACGCAGTATTTT. The chain combines TRBV19 with TRBJ2-3; 9 positions agree with TRBD2. Germline lookup yields CDR1 LNHDA and CDR2 SQIVND (reference sequence). The J segment lost 4 bases and the V segment lost 3 bases, leaving 5 bases of the junction unmatched. The CDR3 has 15 residues.

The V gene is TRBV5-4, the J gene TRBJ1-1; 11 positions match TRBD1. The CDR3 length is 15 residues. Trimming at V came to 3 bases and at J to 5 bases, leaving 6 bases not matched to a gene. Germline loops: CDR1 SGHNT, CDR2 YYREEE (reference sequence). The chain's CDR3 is CASSYPGTGGTEAFF. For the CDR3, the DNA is TGTGCCAGCAGCTATCCCGGGACAGGGGGGACTGAAGCTTTCTTT.

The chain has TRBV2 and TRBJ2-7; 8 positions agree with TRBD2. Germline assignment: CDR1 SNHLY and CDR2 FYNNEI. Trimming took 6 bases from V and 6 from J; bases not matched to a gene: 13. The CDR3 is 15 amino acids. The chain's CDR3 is CASRRTGTSMAEQYF. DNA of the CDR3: TGTGCCAGCAGGCGCACCGGGACTAGTATGGCCGAGCAGTACTTC. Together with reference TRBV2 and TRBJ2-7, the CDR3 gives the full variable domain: EPEVTQTPSHQVTQMGQEVILRCVPISNHLYFYWYRQILGQKVEFLVSFYNNEISEKSEIFDDQFSVERPDGSNFTLKIRSTKLEDSAMYFCASRRTGTSMAEQYFGPGTRLTVT.

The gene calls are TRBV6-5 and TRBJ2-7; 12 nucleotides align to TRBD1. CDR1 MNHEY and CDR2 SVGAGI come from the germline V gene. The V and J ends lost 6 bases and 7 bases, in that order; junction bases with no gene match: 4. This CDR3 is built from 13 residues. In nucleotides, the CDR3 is TGTGCCAGCAGGGGACAGGGGGCGGGTGAGCAGTACTTC. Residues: CASRGQGAGEQYF.

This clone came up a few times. DNA of the CDR3: TGTGCCAGCAGTGAGCTGGGACTAGCGGGAGCCTCCGGCGAGCAGTACTTC. The encoded protein is CASSELGLAGASGEQYF. V is TRBV2 and J is TRBJ2-7, with 14 bases fitting TRBD2. From germline, CDR1 is SNHLY and CDR2 FYNNEI. The V and J ends lost 3 bases and 6 bases, in that order; junction bases with no gene match: 10. This CDR3 has 17 amino acids. The whole variable domain, filled in from reference TRBV2 and TRBJ2-7, reads EPEVTQTPSHQVTQMGQEVILRCVPISNHLYFYWYRQILGQKVEFLVSFYNNEISEKSEIFDDQFSVERPDGSNFTLKIRSTKLEDSAMYFCASSELGLAGASGEQYFGPGTRLTVT.

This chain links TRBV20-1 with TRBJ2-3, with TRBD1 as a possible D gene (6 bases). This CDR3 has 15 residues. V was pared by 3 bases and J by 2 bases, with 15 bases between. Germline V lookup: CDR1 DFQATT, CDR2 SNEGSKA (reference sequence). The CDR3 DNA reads TGCAGTGCTAGTGCCTTTGGACAGTCCACAGATACGCAGTATTTT. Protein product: CSASAFGQSTDTQYF.

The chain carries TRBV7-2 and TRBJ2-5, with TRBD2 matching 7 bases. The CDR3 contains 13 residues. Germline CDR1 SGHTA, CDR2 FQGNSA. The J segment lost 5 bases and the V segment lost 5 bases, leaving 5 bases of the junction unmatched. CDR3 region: CASSPSGVETQYF. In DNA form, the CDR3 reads TGTGCCAGCAGCCCAAGCGGGGTGGAGACCCAGTACTTC. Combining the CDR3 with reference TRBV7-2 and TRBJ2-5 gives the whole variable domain GAGVSQSPSNKVTEKGKDVELRCDPISGHTALYWYRQSLGQGLEFLIYFQGNSAPDKSGLPSDRFSAERTGGSVSTLTIQRTQQEDSAVYLCASSPSGVETQYFGPGTRLLVL.